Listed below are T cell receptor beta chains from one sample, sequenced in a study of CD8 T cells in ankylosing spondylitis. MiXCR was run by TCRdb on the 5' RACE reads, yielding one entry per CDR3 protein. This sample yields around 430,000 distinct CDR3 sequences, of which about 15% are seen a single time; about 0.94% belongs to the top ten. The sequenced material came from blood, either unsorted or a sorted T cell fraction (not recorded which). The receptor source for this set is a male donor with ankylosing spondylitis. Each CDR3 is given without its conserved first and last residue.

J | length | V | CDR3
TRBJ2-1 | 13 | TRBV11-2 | ASSFGSQAYNEQF
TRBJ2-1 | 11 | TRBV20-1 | SASRDRDNEQF
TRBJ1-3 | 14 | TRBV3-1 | ASSQKRDGIRNTIY
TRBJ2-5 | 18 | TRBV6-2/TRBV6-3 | ASSYSTKILRTGAQETQY
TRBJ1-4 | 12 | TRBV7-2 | ASSPAGTGERLF
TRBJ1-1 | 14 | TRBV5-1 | ASSLGGTSGYAEAF
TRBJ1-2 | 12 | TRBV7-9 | ASSLQSVGLGYT
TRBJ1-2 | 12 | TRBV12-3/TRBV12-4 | ASSPHRQGMGYT
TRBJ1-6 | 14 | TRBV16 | ASSQYATPDNSPLH
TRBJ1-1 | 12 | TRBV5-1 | ASSRGQEGTEAF
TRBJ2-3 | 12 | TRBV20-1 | SAWSGGASDTQY
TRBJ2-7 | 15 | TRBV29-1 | SVGLTWGGGGLYEQY
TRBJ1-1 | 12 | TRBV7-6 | ASSLVGVNTEAF
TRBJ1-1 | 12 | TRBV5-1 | ASSSGWGNTEAF
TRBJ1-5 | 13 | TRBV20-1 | SAPNPGISNQPQH
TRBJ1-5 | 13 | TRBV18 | ASSPGTGGRQPQH
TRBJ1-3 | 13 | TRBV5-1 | ASSLDGASGNTIY
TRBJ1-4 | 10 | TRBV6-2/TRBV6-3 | ASSFDRGKLF
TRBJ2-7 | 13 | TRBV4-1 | ASSLELAGIYEQY
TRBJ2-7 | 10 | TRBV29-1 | SVADSSYEQY
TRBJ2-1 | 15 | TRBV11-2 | ASSLVGGGASYNEQF
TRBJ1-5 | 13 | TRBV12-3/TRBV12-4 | ASSLDLVADQPQH
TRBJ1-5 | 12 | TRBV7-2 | ASSLARVNQPQH
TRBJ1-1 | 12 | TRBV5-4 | ASRNREKNTEAF
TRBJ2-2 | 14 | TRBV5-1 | ASSSLAGTNTGELF
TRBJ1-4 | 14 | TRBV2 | ASSARQTTTNEKLF
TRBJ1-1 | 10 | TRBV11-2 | ASSLNRGEAF
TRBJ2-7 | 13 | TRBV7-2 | ASSSSSGVQYEQY
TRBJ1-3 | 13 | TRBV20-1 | SASRQGSWGNTIY
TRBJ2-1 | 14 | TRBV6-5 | ASSTRLAGRHNEQF
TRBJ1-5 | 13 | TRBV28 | ASSPRGRQPSPQH
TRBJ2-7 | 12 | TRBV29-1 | SVLRDRGPYEQY
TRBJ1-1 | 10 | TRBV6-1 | ASSDTRDEAF
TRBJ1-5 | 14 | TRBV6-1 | ASSEALIRANQPQH
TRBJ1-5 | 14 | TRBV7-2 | ASSLGGQAGNQPQH
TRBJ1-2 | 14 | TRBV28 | ASSSLQGLGGYGYT
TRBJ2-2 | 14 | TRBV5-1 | ASSSLAGGRTGELF
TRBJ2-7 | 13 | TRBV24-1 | ATSETGTGAAEQY
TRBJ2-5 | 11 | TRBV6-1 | ASSLEGLETQY
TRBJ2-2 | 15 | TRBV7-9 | ASSTPGLAGEIGELF
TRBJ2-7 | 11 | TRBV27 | ASSSVREYEQY
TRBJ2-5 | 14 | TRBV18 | ASSPASGSSQETQY
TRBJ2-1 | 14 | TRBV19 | ASSASRGGFYNEQF
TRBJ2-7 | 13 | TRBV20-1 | SARGLTGRVNEQY
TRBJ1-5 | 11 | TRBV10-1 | ASGRQGYQPQH
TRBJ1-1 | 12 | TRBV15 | ATKMDRAGTEAF
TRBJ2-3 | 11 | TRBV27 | ATRRWSTDTQY
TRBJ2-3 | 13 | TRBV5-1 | ASSLEGSRADTQY
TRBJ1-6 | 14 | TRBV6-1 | ASKSGGRTYNSPLH
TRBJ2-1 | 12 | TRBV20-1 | SARVAGKSNEQF
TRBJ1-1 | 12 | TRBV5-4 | ASSLGQRDTEAF
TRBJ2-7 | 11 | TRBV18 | ASSPGTLGEQY
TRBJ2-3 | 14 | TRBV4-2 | ASSPTGTGVEDTQY
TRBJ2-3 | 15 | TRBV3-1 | ASSPYLAGVGADTQY
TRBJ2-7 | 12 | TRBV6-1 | ASSRPGGGGEQY